The entry that follows covers one T cell receptor beta chain sequence. This receptor's antigen is unknown. Qualities for individual bases were not recorded, and no much larger clone is one base off. Library prep was done by the immunoSEQ multiplex PCR assay. Some 1.1 x 10^5 TCR templates per sample were assayed by the deep sequencing platform. Genomic DNA extracted from sorted T cells was used for TCRbeta CDR3 sequencing. Per the source publication's procedure: The R programming language was used for clonal analysis of TCRbeta CDR3 data. Alloreactive CD4+ and CD8+ clones were defined by comparing unstimulated samples with post-reaction CFSE-low samples. Regulatory or non-regulatory origin was assigned to alloreactive CD4+ clones by matching of sequences to sorted unstimulated Treg and non-Treg repertoires. Not all clones reach the TCRdb copy of this immuneACCESS table, which keeps in-frame sequences only. Checked studies attribute under half of the gap to unresolved V genes and leave the rest unexplained. That table gives V, J and clone size, and the DNA gave D and trimming. This sample holds 100,000 or so clones; about 91% were observed only once. In total, the top ten clones hold about 0.15% of the sample.

Sorted unstimulated T cells and proliferating T cells recovered from mixed lymphocyte reactions were subjected to TCRbeta CDR3 sequencing. Fresh whole blood from some ten HLA-typed healthy donors was used as the source from which PBMCs were isolated. This sample stems from a study of siplizumab effects on memory and regulatory T cells (dated by TCRdb to between 2018 and 2020). The study in broad terms: The study looked at the effect of siplizumab, an anti-CD2 antibody, on alloreactive T-cell subsets in allogeneic mixed lymphocyte reactions made from human PBMCs. Beyond this particular receptor, the publication reports: Among mappable alloreactive CD4+ clones, an average Treg-derived fraction of 68.8% was observed with siplizumab, compared with roughly 28% in control reactions. Sequences below about 10^-5 frequency were poorly captured, so only a minor fraction of alloreactive clones could be mapped to unstimulated subsets. Roughly 80-95% of proliferating CD4+ or CD8+ clones could not be assigned a naive or memory phenotype. Siplizumab significantly lowered the cumulative frequency of alloreactive sequences that could be traced to unstimulated CD4+ memory T cells. Unstimulated naive T cells appeared to be more diverse than memory T cells, and naive cells seemed to make a substantial contribution to the alloresponse. Whether proliferating Tregs from siplizumab cultures were suppressive was not functionally confirmed.

V is reduced by 11 bases and J by 10 bases, leaving a spacing of 17 bases between them. The CDR3 covers 11 residues, taking in both the cysteine and the phenylalanine. This entry keeps only the CDR3 DNA: 33 bases, framed from base 1. As encoded in the germline V gene, CDR1 is MRHNA while CDR2 is SNTAGT. The TCR comes from a human donor in good health. What was sequenced was CD4+ T cells sorted from blood. The chain was built from TRBV6-4 and TRBJ2-5; the D segment cannot be called with confidence. At the DNA level, the sequence is TGTGCCCGAGTCTGCCGCGTTTTCCAGTACTTC. Its protein is CARVCRVFQYF.